This T cell receptor (beta chain) was sequenced during a study of shared clonotypes between healthy human individuals. Comments on this clone: Its antigen is as yet unknown. Different DNA sequences within this sample yield the same CDR3.

This CDR3 contains 14 residues. The germline V gene encodes CDR1 SGHRS and CDR2 YFSETQ. Germline trimming cut 3 bases from V and 5 bases from J; bases unmatched to any gene: 4. Each sorted subset replicate got 200 ng genomic DNA, around 29,000 genomes. This table comes from immunoSEQ multiplex PCR, and its TCRdb copy is limited to in-frame clones, with some not included. The sample has over a million clones, about 80% seen once. General study findings and limits: Naive subsets, compared against memory subsets, generally had larger estimated richness values. Incomplete sequencing of sorted subsets was indicated by rarefaction despite large depth. All-four-donor shared clonotypes had higher generation probabilities than non-shared clonotypes did.

The sequenced sample consisted of memory CD4+ T cells sorted from blood. Documented subset: CD45RA-negative fraction. The receptor comes from a man younger than 35 in good health. The chain has TRBV5-1 and TRBJ1-4; 7 nucleotides match TRBD1. CDR3 loop: CASSSGTDNEKLFF. The CDR3 nucleotides are TGCGCCAGCAGCTCCGGGACAGACAATGAAAAACTGTTTTTT.